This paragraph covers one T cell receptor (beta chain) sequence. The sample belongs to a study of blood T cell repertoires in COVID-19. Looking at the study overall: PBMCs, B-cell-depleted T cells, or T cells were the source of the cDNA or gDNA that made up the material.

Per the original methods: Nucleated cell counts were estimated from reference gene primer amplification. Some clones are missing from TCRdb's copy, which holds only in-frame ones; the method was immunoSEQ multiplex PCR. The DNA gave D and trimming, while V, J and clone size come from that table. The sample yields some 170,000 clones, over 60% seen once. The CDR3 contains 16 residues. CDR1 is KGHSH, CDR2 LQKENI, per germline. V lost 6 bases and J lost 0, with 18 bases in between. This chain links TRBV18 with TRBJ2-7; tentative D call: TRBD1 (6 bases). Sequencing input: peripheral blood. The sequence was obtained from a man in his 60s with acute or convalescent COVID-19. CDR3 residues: CASSRLQGASSYEQYF. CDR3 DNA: TGTGCCAGCTCCCGCCTACAGGGCGCTAGCTCCTACGAGCAGTACTTC.